These 8 T cell receptor beta chains originate from one sample sequenced in a study of OX40 agonist ivuxolimab in advanced cancers. Profiling relied on immunoSEQ multiplex PCR, and the TCRdb table lists in-frame clones only, not all of them. The sample lists around 67,000 clones; about 90% were seen once. The sequenced sample was CD4+ or CD8+ T cells sorted from blood, obtained in a trial of the OX40 agonist ivuxolimab. All receptors derive from an adult with an advanced solid tumor such as melanoma, head and neck, liver or kidney cancer.

This rearrangement joins TRBV18 to TRBJ1-1; D is unclear. Germline-derived CDR1 and CDR2 are KGHSH and LQKENI. V was trimmed by 2 bases and J by 1 base, leaving 5 bases between them. CDR3 size: 13 residues. The CDR3 here is CASSPSKNTEAFF. In nucleotides, the CDR3 is TGTGCCAGCTCACCATCCAAGAACACTGAAGCTTTCTTT.

J is TRBJ2-2 and V is TRBV6-5; 7 nucleotides agree with TRBD1. V shed 10 bases, J shed 2 bases, and the junction held 7 bases outside the gene matches. Germline V gene sequence: CDR1 MNHEY, CDR2 SVGAGI. This CDR3 region has 14 residues. The CDR3 bases are TGTGCCACCAAGACAGGGCTCAACACCGGGGAGCTGTTTTTT. Translated: CATKTGLNTGELFF.

The sample holds one count of this clone. The chain uses TRBV19 and TRBJ1-4, with 8 bases matching TRBD1. V gave up 6 bases and J gave up 8 bases; unmatched junction bases: 5. Germline V lookup: CDR1 LNHDA, CDR2 SQIVND (reference sequence). The CDR3 covers 13 residues. CDR3 residues: CASSGQGAEKLFF. CDR3 nucleotides: TGTGCCAGTAGCGGTCAGGGGGCAGAAAAACTGTTTTTT. The whole variable domain, filled in from reference TRBV19 and TRBJ1-4, reads DGGITQSPKYLFRKEGQNVTLSCEQNLNHDAMYWYRQDPGQGLRLIYYSQIVNDFQKGDIAEGYSVSREKKESFPLTVTSAQKNPTAFYLCASSGQGAEKLFFGSGTQLSVL.

This chain links TRBV4-1 with TRBJ1-5, with TRBD1 matching over 7 bases. CDR1 and CDR2 (germline): MGHRA, YSYEKL. Trimming cost V 0 bases and J 2 bases; bases outside gene matches: 10. The length of the CDR3 is 18 residues. CDR3: CASSQESRQGFRNQPQHF. As DNA, the CDR3 is TGCGCCAGCAGCCAAGAGAGCCGACAGGGTTTTCGCAATCAGCCCCAGCATTTT.

The chain employs TRBV18 and TRBJ2-7; unclear D gene. V was shortened by 0 bases and J by 5 bases, with 11 bases between the two germline ends. The CDR3 is 14 residues long. The germline CDR1 and CDR2 sequences are KGHSH and LQKENI. The CDR3 bases are TGTGCCAGCTCACCACCGGAGTTAAGCAACGAGCAGTACTTC. It specifies CASSPPELSNEQYF. The complete variable domain, with remaining parts taken from reference TRBV18 and TRBJ2-7, reads NAGVMQNPRHLVRRRGQEARLRCSPMKGHSHVYWYRQLPEEGLKFMVYLQKENIIDESGMPKERFSAEFPKEGPSILRIQQVVRGDSAAYFCASSPPELSNEQYFGPGTRLTVT.

The genes are TRBV2 and TRBJ1-6; 8 bases are a match to TRBD1. CDR3 length: 14 amino acids. CDR1 and CDR2 (germline): SNHLY, FYNNEI. J was trimmed by 2 bases and V by 11 bases; bases with no gene match: 5. CDR3 in DNA: TGTGCCGGAAGACAGGGGCCCTATAATTCACCCCTCCACTTT. Its protein product is CAGRQGPYNSPLHF.

The chain joins TRBV7-9 to TRBJ1-1, with a possible D match to TRBD1 (5 bases). V lost 3 bases and J 13 bases, leaving 12 bases between the germline ends. CDR1 is SEHNR, CDR2 FQNEAQ, per germline (reference sequence). This CDR3 region has 11 residues. CDR3 sequence reads: CASSLSGRGFF. The DNA for the CDR3 is TGTGCCAGCAGCTTGTCGGGGCGCGGTTTCTTT.

The V call is TRBV19, the J call TRBJ2-1; 8 positions match TRBD2. The CDR3 has 15 amino acids. Germline V lookup: CDR1 LNHDA, CDR2 SQIVND (reference sequence). V shed 4 bases, J shed 3 bases, and the junction held 5 bases outside the gene matches. CDR3 coding DNA: TGTGCCAGTAGTACGAGCGGGGGACACTACAATGAGCAGTTCTTC. It yields the protein CASSTSGGHYNEQFF.